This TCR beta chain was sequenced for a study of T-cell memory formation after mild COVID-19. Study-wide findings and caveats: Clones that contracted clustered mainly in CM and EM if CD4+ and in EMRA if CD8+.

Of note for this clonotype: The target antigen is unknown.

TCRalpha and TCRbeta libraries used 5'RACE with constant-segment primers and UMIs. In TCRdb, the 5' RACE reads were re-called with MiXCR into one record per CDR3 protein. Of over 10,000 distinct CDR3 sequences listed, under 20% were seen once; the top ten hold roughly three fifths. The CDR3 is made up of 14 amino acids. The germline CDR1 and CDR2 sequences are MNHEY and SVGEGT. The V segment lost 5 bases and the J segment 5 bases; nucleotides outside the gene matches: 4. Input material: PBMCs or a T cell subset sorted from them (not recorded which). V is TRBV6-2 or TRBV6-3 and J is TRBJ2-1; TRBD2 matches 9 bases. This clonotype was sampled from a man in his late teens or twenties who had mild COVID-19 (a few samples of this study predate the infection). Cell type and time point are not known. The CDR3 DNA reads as TGTGCCAGCAGTGGACTAGCGAGGAACAATGAGCAGTTCTTC. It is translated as CASSGLARNNEQFF.